Included here is one T cell receptor (beta chain) sequence, with context. Its antigen is not known. This entry comes from a study of T cell responses to AZD1222 COVID-19 vaccine. Broader study findings: Two AZD1222 administrations were followed by greater Spike-specific TCR breadth and depth. With dominance at 160-218 and 743-854, vaccine-associated CD4 TCRs spanned spike. At study baseline, merely five or six AZD1222 recipients were seropositive. White British donors predominated, females outnumbered males, and clonal diversity was possibly underestimated.

The table came from immunoSEQ multiplex PCR; TCRdb's copy has only in-frame clones and leaves some out. The data include about 140,000 clones; the top ten clones carry over 2%. After removal of 1 base from V and 4 bases from J, the junction contained 8 bases not matched to a gene. Germline V gene data show CDR1 as SGDLS and CDR2 as YYNGEE. The CDR3 is 15 amino acids. The receptor's source is an adult in good health. V gene TRBV9 combines with J gene TRBJ2-7, with TRBD1 matching 7 bases. Input material: peripheral blood. Here the CDR3 DNA reads TGTGCCAGCAGCGTACGTGAGACAGGGCTTTACGAGCAGTACTTC. Its translation is CASSVRETGLYEQYF.